Shown below are 18 T cell receptor beta chains from a single sample sequenced in a study of metastatic and nonmetastatic thyroid tumors. Via MiXCR, TCRdb re-called the PCR reads. The sample lists thousands of clones, about 22% seen once, with around 15% in the top ten. All patients were untreated before thyroid surgery. The source material was tumor tissue. The receptor set was obtained from a female donor with papillary thyroid cancer or a benign thyroid nodule (not recorded which). Some clones in this sample may be carry-over from other donors' samples.

The chain links TRBV20-1 to TRBJ2-1, with TRBD2 identical over 16 bases. Germline lookup yields CDR1 DFQATT and CDR2 SNEGSKA (reference sequence). The CDR3 spans 17 residues. V gave up 5 bases and J gave up 2 bases; unmatched junction bases: 6. In nucleotides, the CDR3 is TGCAGTGCTGTCGGGACTAGCGGGAGGGCGACCTACAATGAGCAGTTCTTC. Amino acids: CSAVGTSGRATYNEQFF.

The V and J genes are TRBV6-2 or TRBV6-3 and TRBJ2-1; 11 nucleotides match TRBD2. The CDR3 length is 19 residues. The V gene end was trimmed by 7 bases and the J gene end by 5 bases; junction bases not matched to a gene: 19. The germline gives CDR1 MNHEY, CDR2 SVGEGT. CDR3 nucleotides: TGTGCCAGCACCCCCGGGTTGGGACTAGCGGCCCTCGGGGACAATGAGCAGTTCTTC. Its translation is CASTPGLGLAALGDNEQFF.

There are many counts of this clone. The chain carries TRBV20-1 and TRBJ1-1; 11 bases fit TRBD1. This CDR3 is 14 amino acids long. Germline-derived CDR1 and CDR2 are DFQATT and SNEGSKA (reference sequence). J was trimmed by 4 bases and V by 7 bases; bases with no gene match: 8. The CDR3 bases are TGCAGTGTCCGGGACAGGGGGTCGGGCACTGAAGCTTTCTTT. Its protein is CSVRDRGSGTEAFF.

This clone was recorded a few times. The rearrangement joins TRBV6-1 to TRBJ1-1, with 7 bases that match TRBD1. CDR1 and CDR2 (germline): MNHNS, SASEGT. V lost 6 bases and J lost 1; bases outside the gene matches: 5. This CDR3 comprises 14 residues. In DNA, the CDR3 is TGTGCCAGCAGATCGACAGGGTGGAACACTGAAGCTTTCTTT. Translating it yields CASRSTGWNTEAFF.

A note on this clone: Germline is not matched at one junction end, which may reflect a read error. This chain uses TRBV2 with TRBJ1-2; no reliable D call. Germline V lookup: CDR1 SNHLY, CDR2 FYNNEI. The CDR3 covers 13 residues. CDR3 amino acids: CASRTSINYGYSF. Written as DNA, the CDR3 is TGTGCCAGCCGGACGTCCATAAACTATGGCTACAGCTTC.

The sample holds many counts of this clone. A clone one base away is much larger, so this may be a read error. CDR3 protein: CASSLVPGELLF. The CDR3 DNA is TGTGCCAGCAGCCTTGTTCCGGGGGAGCTGCTTTTT. The chain employs TRBV11-3 and TRBJ2-2; maybe TRBD2 (6 bases). There are 12 residues in the CDR3. The germline CDR1 and CDR2 sequences are SGHNT and YENEEA.

The genes are TRBV30 and TRBJ1-3, with 7 bases lining up with TRBD1. V gave up 3 bases and J gave up 0 bases; unmatched junction bases: 2. Germline lookup yields CDR1 GTSNPN and CDR2 SVGIG (reference sequence). The CDR3 is made up of 14 amino acids. The chain's CDR3 is CAWRDRSSGNTIYF. Written as DNA, the CDR3 is TGTGCCTGGAGGGACAGGAGCTCTGGAAACACCATATATTTT. Full variable domain (rest looked up from reference TRBV30 and TRBJ1-3): SQTIHQWPATLVQPVGSPLSLECTVEGTSNPNLYWYRQAAGRGLQLLFYSVGIGQISSEVPQNLSASRPQDRQFILSSKKLLLSDSGFYLCAWRDRSSGNTIYFGEGSWLTVV.

This clone is judged medium-sized. The gene calls are TRBV24-1 and TRBJ1-2; D is perhaps TRBD1 (6 bases). CDR1 KGHDR and CDR2 SFDVKD come from the germline V gene. The CDR3 is 12 residues long. Between the trimmed V and J ends, which lost 4 bases and 8 bases, there was a span of 10 bases. CDR3 sequence (DNA): TGTGCCACCAGTGAATACAGGGACGGCTACACCTTC. This translates into CATSEYRDGYTF.

This clone was counted between two and nine times. The chain employs TRBV7-9 and TRBJ1-6, with D uncertain. Trimming took off 7 bases at V and 7 bases at J, with 8 bases between the two ends. The V gene's germline CDR1 is SEHNR and CDR2 FQNEAQ (reference sequence). This CDR3 region has 12 residues. The CDR3 sequence: CASTGPNSPLHF. In DNA, the CDR3 is TGTGCCAGCACCGGACCCAATTCACCCCTCCACTTT.

Details on this clone: At one of its ends the junction is not consistent with the germline gene, which may arise from a read error. The chain couples TRBV11-1 to TRBJ2-6; TRBD1 is a possible D gene (5 bases). CDR1 and CDR2 (germline): SGHAT, FQDESV (reference sequence). The CDR3 sequence is 17 residues long. CDR3 sequence reads: CTSSLGAQVSGANVLTF. In DNA form, the CDR3 reads TGTACCAGCAGTCTAGGGGCACAGGTCTCTGGGGCCAACGTCCTGACTTTC.

Worth noting for this clone: Its ends do not fully match the called genes, so a read error is possible. The CDR3 sequence: CASSDRDDNNEQLF. The CDR3 coding sequence is TGTGCCAGTAGTGACCGGGACGACAACAATGAGCAGTTATTC. The J gene is TRBJ2-1, the V gene TRBV19; D is perhaps TRBD1 or TRBD2 (5 bases each). The V gene's germline CDR1 is LNHDA and CDR2 SQIVND (reference sequence). This CDR3 is 14 amino acids long.

The V call is TRBV12-3 or TRBV12-4, the J call TRBJ2-1, with 11 bases aligning to TRBD2. The V segment lost 5 bases and the J segment 4 bases; nucleotides outside the gene matches: 10. The CDR3 totals 17 residues. The CDR3 loop reads CASSNSLAGGQYNEQFF. The CDR3 bases are TGTGCCAGCAGTAACTCTTTAGCGGGAGGGCAGTACAATGAGCAGTTCTTC.

Judged by abundance, this clone is medium-sized. The rearrangement joins TRBV6-6 to TRBJ2-7, with a tentative D call TRBD2 (5 bases). The V gene lost 2 bases and the J gene lost 5 bases, with 13 bases spanning the gap. The CDR3 extends over 14 amino acids. CDR1 and CDR2 (germline): MNHNY, SVGAGI (reference sequence). The CDR3 sequence: CASSYLRGRDEQYF. CDR3 DNA sequence: TGTGCCAGCAGTTACCTCCGGGGTCGGGACGAGCAGTACTTC.

By frequency in the sample, this clone is medium-sized. The rearrangement uses TRBV6-1 and TRBJ1-4; D is possibly TRBD1 (5 bases). CDR3 length: 14 residues. V lost 5 bases, J lost 6 bases, and 13 bases lay in between. Germline CDR1 MNHNS, CDR2 SASEGT. The CDR3 nucleotides are TGTGCCAGCAGTTTCCGGGACGGTCATGAAAAACTGTTTTTT. Translated: CASSFRDGHEKLFF.

This clone is labeled as medium-sized (0.01 to 0.1%). This chain joins TRBV11-2 and TRBJ1-3, with unresolved D. Looked up from germline, CDR1 is SGHAT and CDR2 is FQNNGV. The CDR3 has 14 amino acids. The ends were cut back, 3 bases at V and 6 bases at J, with 12 bases in the middle. The CDR3 spells CASSFGYGENTIYF. The CDR3 DNA reads TGTGCCAGCAGCTTTGGGTATGGGGAAAACACCATATATTTT.

As for this clone: Its ends do not fully match the called genes, so a read error is possible. The J gene is TRBJ2-5, the V gene TRBV7-7; D gene unclear. Germline V gene lookup returns CDR1 SSHAT and CDR2 FNYEAQ (reference sequence). The CDR3 is made up of 15 amino acids. The CDR3 spells CASSLYSTSHETQYF. DNA for the CDR3: TGTGCTAGCAGCTTATATTCAACCAGCCATGAGACCCAGTACTTC. Variable domain in full (rest from reference TRBV7-7 and TRBJ2-5): GAGVSQSPRYKVTKRGQDVTLRCDPISSHATLYWYQQALGQGPEFLTYFNYEAQPDKSGLPSDRFSAERPEGSISTLTIQRTEQRDSAMYRCASSLYSTSHETQYFGPGTRLLVL.

This clone is medium-sized (0.01 to 0.1%). The chain is built from TRBV24-1 and TRBJ2-7; 9 nucleotides line up with TRBD1. The CDR3 has 16 residues. Unmatched junction bases numbered 9, after V lost 2 bases and J lost 5 bases. The V gene's germline CDR1 is KGHDR and CDR2 SFDVKD. CDR3 loop: CATSDSQGTGPHEQYF. DNA for the CDR3: TGTGCCACCAGTGATTCTCAGGGGACAGGGCCCCACGAGCAGTACTTC.

The table lists this clone with many counts. The chain has TRBV20-1 and TRBJ1-4; TRBD1 aligns across 8 bases. The trim removed 8 bases at V and 5 bases at J, leaving 1 base unmatched. In germline, CDR1 is DFQATT, CDR2 SNEGSKA (reference sequence). This CDR3 is 11 amino acids long. DNA of the CDR3: TGCAGTTACAGGGGGAATGAAAAACTGTTTTTT. Translated: CSYRGNEKLFF.